The text below deals with one T cell receptor (beta chain). No antigen is known for it. This entry is derived from a study of PD-1 blockade in classical Hodgkin lymphoma. Broader study findings: Unlike CD8+ TCR diversity, which did not rise significantly by C4D1, CD4+ TCR diversity did.

The table came from immunoSEQ multiplex PCR; TCRdb's copy has only in-frame clones and leaves some out. In the table there are tens of thousands of clones, 85% to 90% of which are singletons. Trimming cost V 2 bases and J 4 bases, with 6 bases left between them. The length of the CDR3 is 13 residues. The germline gives CDR1 GTSNPN, CDR2 SVGIG (reference sequence). Every single patient, without exception, relapsed after autologous stem cell transplantation, and brentuximab vedotin exposure varied. The sample in question was peripheral blood mononuclear cells (PBMCs), obtained before the second cycle of nivolumab. The sequence came from a human donor with classical Hodgkin lymphoma. The rearrangement joins TRBV30 to TRBJ1-6; possible D gene TRBD1, 5 bases. The CDR3: CAWSSGYNSPLHF. In DNA, the CDR3 is TGTGCCTGGAGTTCAGGGTATAATTCACCCCTCCACTTT.